Sequencing of this TCR beta chain was carried out in a study of T-cell reconstitution after alpha-beta-depleted transplantation in children. Regarding the study as a whole: Most T-cell counts and diversity one year after the transplant came from T cells that were newly produced. Roughly two months post-transplant, alpha-beta T cells reportedly originated from several hundred graft clones that had expanded. Some patients owed their high day-60 TCRbeta diversity to surviving recipient T cells and thymic progenitors.

To note about this clonotype: What it binds is not known.

V was cut by 1 base and J by 5 bases, with 20 bases left in between. There are 17 residues in the CDR3. Germline CDR1 is LGHNA and CDR2 is YNFKEQ. Researchers prepared the TCRbeta library using unique molecular identifiers, the study reports. TCRdb analysed the PCR reads with MiXCR anew, one entry per CDR3 protein. The sample consists of a few hundred thousand distinct CDR3 sequences, over 25% of them appearing once. The source is a boy under two years old with Wiskott-Aldrich syndrome, due to receive a stem cell transplant. The sample in question was PBMCs, obtained before TCRalphabeta/CD19-depleted stem cell transplant. The chain links TRBV4-2 to TRBJ2-5; D is ambiguous. Written as DNA, the CDR3 is TGTGCCAGCAGCCAAGTCGGTATGGCAGGAGCACAGGAGACCCAGTACTTC. Its translation is CASSQVGMAGAQETQYF.